This TCR beta chain was sequenced during a study of cytomegalovirus exposure and HLA in healthy donors. About the research overall: About 85 million unique TCR sequences came from HLA-typed donors in an early release.

Findings and limits, study-wide: Among TCR beta chains, those listed as cytomegalovirus-associated numbered over 150.

In regard to this clone: The antigen is undetermined.

PCR was performed using 60 Vbeta and 13 Jbeta primers. The data were produced by immunoSEQ multiplex PCR, yet TCRdb's version contains in-frame clones alone and is incomplete. This repertoire shows under 200,000 clones, 70% to 80% found once; its top ten account for about 0.69%. Germline V CDR1 and CDR2: MDHEN, SYDVKM. The V and J ends lost 2 bases and 5 bases, in that order; junction bases with no gene match: 12. CDR3 size: 17 residues. The specimen sequenced was PBMCs. This receptor was obtained from a female donor in good health and CMV-seronegative. The chain links TRBV28 to TRBJ2-1; the match to TRBD2 covers 7 bases. In DNA, the CDR3 is TGTGCCAGCAGTTTAGCCAGGGAAGCGGGGCTAAACAATGAGCAGTTCTTC. As protein: CASSLAREAGLNNEQFF. Together with reference TRBV28 and TRBJ2-1, the CDR3 gives the full variable domain: DVKVTQSSRYLVKRTGEKVFLECVQDMDHENMFWYRQDPGLGLRLIYFSYDVKMKEKGDIPEGYSVSREKKERFSLILESASTNQTSMYLCASSLAREAGLNNEQFFGPGTRLTVL.